The source of this TCR beta chain is a study of CD8+ T cells in alopecia areata (dated 2018 in TCRdb). For the study in its entirety: Treated patients were enrolled in an open-label pilot trial of oral tofacitinib, 5 to 10 mg twice daily, for moderate-to-severe alopecia areata. Clonality in the scalp was compared among normal scalp (n=4), patchy alopecia areata scalp (n=8), and alopecia totalis/universalis scalp (n=8). For the treated patients, the SALT score, which quantifies what percentage of scalp surface area is affected, served as the measure of disease severity. Tofacitinib was given for 6 to 18 months, followed by 6 months of follow-up off drug to assess delayed response and recurrence. Tofacitinib-treated patients had biopsies at baseline and at 4 and 24 weeks of treatment, with a later scalp biopsy in several patients. To study T cell clonal expansion in alopecia areata, the researchers applied high-throughput TCRbeta sequencing to both the C3H/HeJ mouse model and human patients. RNA came from the PAXgene miRNA kit for fixed scalp, the miRNeasy kit for PBMCs, and the RNeasy kit for mouse skin. Human TCRbeta sequencing covered scalp tissue and sorted CD4+ and CD8+ peripheral blood T cells from patchy and totalis/universalis alopecia areata patients and healthy controls. TCRbeta CDR3 regions were amplified by immunoSEQ multiplex PCR using 35 Vbeta forward and 13 Jbeta reverse primers. Overall results and qualifications from the work: Shared TCR sequences between patients were less evident than in mice, which may be partly attributable to HLA diversity in the patient population. Unlike mouse skin, which is dominated by gammadelta T cells, normal human skin has resident alphabeta T cells that are also sequenced, and this complicates analysis of the scalp TCR repertoire. Because the treated cohort was small and had only one nonresponder, larger studies are needed to examine links between baseline CD8+ expansion and response. Tofacitinib significantly decreased scalp clonality and the number of expanded CD8+ clones among the top 100 scalp clones. During tofacitinib treatment, many expanded lesional clones remained in scalp and blood, and this persistence may partly explain relapse after treatment is stopped. Higher clonality and more expanded CD8+ clones were observed in lesional scalp than in normal scalp, particularly in alopecia totalis/universalis, a finding suggestive of antigenic drive.

Looking up the germline V gene (reference sequence) yields CDR1 MNHEY and CDR2 SMNVEV. Spanning cysteine to phenylalanine, the CDR3 consists of 16 amino acids. The read is trimmed to its CDR3 DNA, 48 bases read in frame from base 1. Germline trimming amounts to 5 bases on V and 2 bases on J, with 8 as the count of junction bases outside the gene matches. This clone was seen more than once but under ten times. The target of this receptor is not known. No much larger clone is present one base from it, and per-base qualities are unavailable. According to the study, the label for this sample's treatment or condition signals: oral pan-JAK inhibitor, 5-10 mg twice daily. Lesional scalp punch biopsies and peripheral blood were collected from alopecia areata patients. PBMCs were separated by density centrifugation and stained for CD3, CD4 and CD8, after which CD4+ and CD8+ T cells were sorted on a FACSAria.

Libraries were prepared through the immunoSEQ multiplex PCR assay. RNA was extracted from all samples and reverse transcribed into cDNA as template for TCR sequencing. First-strand cDNA was synthesized with SuperScript III using a 2:1 mix of oligo-dT and random hexamers. A synthetic immune receptor repertoire was used to gauge amplification bias, and whatever bias remained was removed computationally. Turning to the authors' computational methods: Raw reads were preprocessed for error removal, and CDR3 was defined according to IMGT conventions as running from the conserved cysteine to phenylalanine. Clonality was calculated as 1 minus Shannon entropy normalized by log2 of the number of productive unique TCRs. Whether scalp clones were CD4 or CD8 was inferred by matching scalp TCRbeta sequences against CD4 and CD8 repertoires sorted from blood. TCRdb carries this immuneACCESS record with in-frame sequences only. Its versions omit some clonotypes, under half of them owing to an unresolved V gene in the studies checked, with the rest unexplained. From that table come the V and J calls and clone size; the DNA was used to work out D and trimming. The sample table records some 190,000 clones; 40% to 65% of these occur just once. Jointly, the top ten make up 9.5% to 13% of the sample.

The sample consisted of CD8+ T cells sorted from blood, taken around week 53, from a patient treated with tofacitinib. The receptor was derived from a human donor with alopecia areata. This chain is built from TRBV27 and TRBJ1-1, with 10 bases aligning to TRBD1. The sequence in DNA is TGTGCCAGCAGTACTATAGGGACAGGGGTAAACACTGAAGCTTTCTTT. Translated, this is CASSTIGTGVNTEAFF.